Presented here are 6 T cell receptor beta chains from one specimen sequenced in a study of blood T cells in healthy people across ages. A second about 6 to 12 cycle PCR used barcoded and J-beta primers. MiXCR, run by TCRdb on the 5' RACE reads, gives a single entry per CDR3 protein. The sample contains about 640,000 distinct CDR3 sequences, 58% of which appear only once. Source material: blood. These TCRs come from a man between 60 and 75 years old in good health.

The chain combines TRBV7-2 with TRBJ2-1, with 9 positions matching TRBD1. CDR1 and CDR2 from the germline V gene are SGHTA and FQGNSA. This CDR3 region has 16 residues. The V segment lost 3 bases and the J segment 4 bases; nucleotides outside the gene matches: 7. CDR3 region: CASSLGTGPSYNEQFF. For the CDR3, the DNA is TGTGCCAGCAGCTTGGGGACAGGGCCATCTTACAATGAGCAGTTCTTC.

There are a few counts of this clonotype. CDR3 sequence (DNA): TGCAGTGCTTTTGGGACCGCTGGGCCACCCCTCCACTTT. This codes for CSAFGTAGPPLHF. The chain combines TRBV20-1 with TRBJ1-6, with D maybe TRBD1 (5 bases). CDR1 and CDR2 from the germline V gene are DFQATT and SNEGSKA (reference sequence). The CDR3 contains 13 residues. Trimming took off 5 bases at V and 11 bases at J, with 16 bases between the two ends.

This rearrangement joins TRBV12-3 or TRBV12-4 to TRBJ1-5; tentative D call: TRBD1 (5 bases). The CDR3 is made up of 14 amino acids. The V and J ends lost 3 bases and 7 bases respectively, with 13 bases between them. The CDR3 DNA sequence: TGTGCCAGCAGTTTGGGGCAGGGCAGCCAGCCCCAGCATTTT. It codes for CASSLGQGSQPQHF.

Here the CDR3 reads CASSWGEWAETQYF. The CDR3 coding sequence is TGCGCCAGCAGCTGGGGGGAGTGGGCAGAGACCCAGTACTTC. The chain couples TRBV5-1 to TRBJ2-5, with D maybe TRBD2 (6 bases). The CDR3 consists of 14 residues. The V end was cut by 3 bases, the J end by 4 bases, with 13 bases between. Germline CDR1 reads SGHRS; CDR2 reads YFSETQ.

This clonotype was seen a handful of times. The chain combines TRBV2 with TRBJ2-5; the D gene could be TRBD1 or TRBD2 (7 bases each). The CDR3 covers 15 residues. The ends were cut back, 7 bases at V and 2 bases at J, with 17 bases in the middle. Germline V lookup: CDR1 SNHLY, CDR2 FYNNEI. Written as DNA, the CDR3 is TGTGCCAGCAAAGGGGGCGCTAGCGGACAAGAGACCCAGTACTTC. It is translated as CASKGGASGQETQYF.

With regard to this clonotype: An end of the junction does not agree with germline; a read error may underlie this. The CDR3 coding sequence is TGTGCCAGCAGCCGGAACCGCGGTGGGGACAATGGGCAGTTCTTC. Amino acid sequence: CASSRNRGGDNGQFF. The chain recombines TRBV12-3 or TRBV12-4 with TRBJ2-5; D perhaps matches TRBD1 (6 bases). The assigned J gene may be wrong: the sequence end matches TRBJ2-1 better. The CDR3 totals 15 residues.